The following is a TCR beta chain sequence with its context. Its target is unknown. This entry belongs to a study of cytomegalovirus exposure and HLA in healthy donors. Study context: Sequencing of about 179 million T cells in an earlier analysis found around 100 million unique TCR beta sequences. A preliminary data release comprised 70 million to 95 million unique TCRs obtained from HLA-typed donors. Study-level results: Rare TCR sequences predominated, though certain public TCRs were found in many donors.

The PCR employed 60 Vbeta primers together with 13 Jbeta primers. Profiling relied on immunoSEQ multiplex PCR, and the TCRdb table lists in-frame clones only, not all of them. The data contain 160,000 or so clones, 81% of them seen just once; the ten biggest clones take up over 10%. There are 15 residues in the CDR3. V was clipped by 7 bases and J by 0 bases, with 10 bases between them. CDR1 is MNHEY, CDR2 SMNVEV, per germline (reference sequence). The J gene is TRBJ2-6, the V gene TRBV27; D gene uncertain. The sample taken for sequencing was PBMCs. The TCR was taken from a woman aged 45-65 years in good health and CMV-seronegative. As DNA, the CDR3 is TGTGCCAGCATGAGGAAGTCCTCTGGGGCCAACGTCCTGACTTTC. Its protein is CASMRKSSGANVLTF.